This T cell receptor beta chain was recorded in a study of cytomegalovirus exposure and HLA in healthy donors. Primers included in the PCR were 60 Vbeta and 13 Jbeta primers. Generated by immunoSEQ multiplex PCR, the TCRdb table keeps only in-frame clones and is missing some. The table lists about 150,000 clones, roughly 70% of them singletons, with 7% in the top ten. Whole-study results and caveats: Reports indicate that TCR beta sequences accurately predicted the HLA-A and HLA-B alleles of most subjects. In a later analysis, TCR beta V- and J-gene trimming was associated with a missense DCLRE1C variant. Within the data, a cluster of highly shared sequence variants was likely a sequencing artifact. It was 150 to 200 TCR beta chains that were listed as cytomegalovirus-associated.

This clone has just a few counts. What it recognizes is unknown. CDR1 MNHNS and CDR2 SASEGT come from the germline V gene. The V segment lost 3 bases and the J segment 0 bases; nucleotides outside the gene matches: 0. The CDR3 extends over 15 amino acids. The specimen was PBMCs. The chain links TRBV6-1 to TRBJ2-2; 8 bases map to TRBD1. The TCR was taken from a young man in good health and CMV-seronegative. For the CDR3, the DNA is TGTGCCAGCAGTGAGGGACAGGCGAACACCGGGGAGCTGTTTTTT. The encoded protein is CASSEGQANTGELFF.